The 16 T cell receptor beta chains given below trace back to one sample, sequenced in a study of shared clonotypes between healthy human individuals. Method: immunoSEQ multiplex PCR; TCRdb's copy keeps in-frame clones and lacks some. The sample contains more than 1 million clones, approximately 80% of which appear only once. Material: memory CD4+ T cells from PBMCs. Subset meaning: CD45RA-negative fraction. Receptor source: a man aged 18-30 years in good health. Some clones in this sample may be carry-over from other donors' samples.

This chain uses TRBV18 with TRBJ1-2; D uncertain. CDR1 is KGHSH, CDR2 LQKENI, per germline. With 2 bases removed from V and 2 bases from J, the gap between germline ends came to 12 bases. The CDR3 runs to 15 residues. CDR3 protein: CASSPGHSANYGYTF. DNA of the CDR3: TGTGCCAGCTCACCAGGCCACAGCGCAAACTATGGCTACACCTTC.

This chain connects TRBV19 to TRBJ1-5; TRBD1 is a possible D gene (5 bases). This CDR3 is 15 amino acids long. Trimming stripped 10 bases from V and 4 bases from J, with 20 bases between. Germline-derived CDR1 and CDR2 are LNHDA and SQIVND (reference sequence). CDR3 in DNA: TGTGCCACCTCAAATCGGGGCGAGGGAAATCAGCCCCAGCATTTT. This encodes CATSNRGEGNQPQHF.

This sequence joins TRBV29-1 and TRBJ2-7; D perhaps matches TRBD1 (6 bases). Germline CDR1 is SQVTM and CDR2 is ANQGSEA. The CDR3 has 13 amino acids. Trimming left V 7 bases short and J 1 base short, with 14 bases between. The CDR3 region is CSATGTKSYEQYF. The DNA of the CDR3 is TGCAGCGCAACCGGGACAAAGTCCTACGAGCAGTACTTC.

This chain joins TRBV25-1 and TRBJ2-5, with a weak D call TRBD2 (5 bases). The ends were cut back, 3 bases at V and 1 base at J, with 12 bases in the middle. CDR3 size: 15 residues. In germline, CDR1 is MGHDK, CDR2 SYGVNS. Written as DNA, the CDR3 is TGTGCCAGCAGTGATAGGCGGGCCCTCCAAGAGACCCAGTACTTC. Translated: CASSDRRALQETQYF. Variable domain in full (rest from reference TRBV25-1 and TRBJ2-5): EADIYQTPRYLVIGTGKKITLECSQTMGHDKMYWYQQDPGMELHLIHYSYGVNSTEKGDLSSESTVSRIRTEHFPLTLESARPSHTSQYLCASSDRRALQETQYFGPGTRLLVL.

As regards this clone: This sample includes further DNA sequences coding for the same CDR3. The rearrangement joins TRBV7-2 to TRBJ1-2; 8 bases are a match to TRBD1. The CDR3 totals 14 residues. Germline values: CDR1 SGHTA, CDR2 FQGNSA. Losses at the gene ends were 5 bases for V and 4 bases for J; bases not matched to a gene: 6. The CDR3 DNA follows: TGTGCCAGCAGCCTGGGGACAGGCCCCTATGGCTACACCTTC. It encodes CASSLGTGPYGYTF.

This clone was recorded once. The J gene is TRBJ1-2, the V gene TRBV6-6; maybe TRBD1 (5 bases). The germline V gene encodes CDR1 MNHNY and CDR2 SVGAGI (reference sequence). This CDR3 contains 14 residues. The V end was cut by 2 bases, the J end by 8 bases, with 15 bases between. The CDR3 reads CASSYELLRGGYTF. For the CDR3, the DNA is TGTGCCAGCAGTTACGAGCTTTTGAGGGGCGGCTACACCTTC.

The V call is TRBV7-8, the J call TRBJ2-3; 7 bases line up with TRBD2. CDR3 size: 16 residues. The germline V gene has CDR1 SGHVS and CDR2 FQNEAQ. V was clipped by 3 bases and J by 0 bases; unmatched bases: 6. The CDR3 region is CASSFRPGGSTDTQYF. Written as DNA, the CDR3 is TGTGCCAGCAGCTTCCGGCCGGGAGGAAGCACAGATACGCAGTATTTT.

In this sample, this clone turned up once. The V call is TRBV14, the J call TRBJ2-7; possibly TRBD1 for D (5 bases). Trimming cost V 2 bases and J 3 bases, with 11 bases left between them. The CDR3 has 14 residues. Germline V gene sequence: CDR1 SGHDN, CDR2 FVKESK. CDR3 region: CASSQPNRFYEQYF. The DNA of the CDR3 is TGTGCCAGCAGCCAACCAAACAGGTTCTACGAGCAGTACTTC.

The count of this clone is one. CDR3 sequence reads: CASSQLAGHSTDTQYF. DNA for the CDR3: TGTGCCAGCAGCCAACTAGCGGGCCATAGCACAGATACGCAGTATTTT. V gene TRBV28 combines with J gene TRBJ2-3, with 9 bases matching TRBD2. The CDR3 is 16 residues long. V trimming: 6 bases; J trimming: 0 bases; junction bases outside the gene matches: 7. CDR1 is MDHEN and CDR2 is SYDVKM in the germline V gene.

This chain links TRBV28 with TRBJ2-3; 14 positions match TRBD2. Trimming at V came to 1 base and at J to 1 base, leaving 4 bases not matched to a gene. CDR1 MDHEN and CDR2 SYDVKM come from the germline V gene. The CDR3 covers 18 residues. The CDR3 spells CASSLFRLAGGGTDTQYF. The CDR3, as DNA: TGTGCCAGCAGTTTATTCAGACTAGCGGGAGGGGGCACAGATACGCAGTATTTT.

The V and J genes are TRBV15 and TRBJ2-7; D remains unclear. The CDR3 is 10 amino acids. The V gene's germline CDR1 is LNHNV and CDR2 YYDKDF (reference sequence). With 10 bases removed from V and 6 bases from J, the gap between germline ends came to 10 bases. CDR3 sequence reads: CASACGEQYF. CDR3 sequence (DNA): TGTGCCAGCGCTTGTGGCGAGCAGTACTTC.

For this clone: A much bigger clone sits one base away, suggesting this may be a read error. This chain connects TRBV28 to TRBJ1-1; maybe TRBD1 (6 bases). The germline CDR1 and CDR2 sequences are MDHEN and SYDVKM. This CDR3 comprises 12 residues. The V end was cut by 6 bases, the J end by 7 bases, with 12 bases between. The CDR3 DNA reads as TGTGCCAGCAGCTACGGACAGTTTGAAGCTTTCTTT. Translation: CASSYGQFEAFF.

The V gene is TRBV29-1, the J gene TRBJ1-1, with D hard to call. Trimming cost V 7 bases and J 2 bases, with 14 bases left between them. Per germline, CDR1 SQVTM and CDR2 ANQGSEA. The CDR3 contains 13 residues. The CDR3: CSASGQTNTEAFF. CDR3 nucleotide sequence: TGCAGCGCCTCTGGCCAGACCAACACTGAAGCTTTCTTT. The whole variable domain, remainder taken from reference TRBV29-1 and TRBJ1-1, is SAVISQKPSRDICQRGTSLTIQCQVDSQVTMMFWYRQQPGQSLTLIATANQGSEATYESGFVIDKFPISRPNLTFSTLTVSNMSPEDSSIYLCSASGQTNTEAFFGQGTRLTVV.

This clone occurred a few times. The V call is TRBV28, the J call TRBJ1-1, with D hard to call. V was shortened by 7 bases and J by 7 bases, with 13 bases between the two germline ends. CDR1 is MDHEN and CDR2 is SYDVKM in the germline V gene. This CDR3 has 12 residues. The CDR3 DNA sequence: TGTGCCAGCACCTTGGGGTCGGGTGAAGCTTTCTTT. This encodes CASTLGSGEAFF.

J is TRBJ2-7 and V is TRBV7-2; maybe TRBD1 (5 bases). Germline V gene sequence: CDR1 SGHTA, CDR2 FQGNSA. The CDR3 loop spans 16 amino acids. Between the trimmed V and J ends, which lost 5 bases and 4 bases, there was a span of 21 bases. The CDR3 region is CASSLTGSLGGYEQYF. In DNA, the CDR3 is TGTGCCAGCAGCCTCACAGGATCCCTAGGCGGATACGAGCAGTACTTC.

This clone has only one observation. DNA of the CDR3: TGTGCCAGCGGAACCGGGAGGGTTGGCGGGGAGCTGTTTTTT. Its translation is CASGTGRVGGELFF. The chain links TRBV6-1 to TRBJ2-2, with 8 bases aligning to TRBD2. The CDR3 has 14 residues. V lost 8 bases to trimming and J lost 7 bases; unmatched junction nucleotides: 9. Germline CDR1 MNHNS, CDR2 SASEGT.